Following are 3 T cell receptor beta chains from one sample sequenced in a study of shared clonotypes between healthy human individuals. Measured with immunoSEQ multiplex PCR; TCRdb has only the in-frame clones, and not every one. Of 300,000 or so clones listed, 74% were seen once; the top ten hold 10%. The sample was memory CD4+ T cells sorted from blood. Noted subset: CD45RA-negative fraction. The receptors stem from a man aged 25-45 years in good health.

CDR3 nucleotide sequence: TGTGCCAGCAGCCACACGCGTCGAGAGGTGATTAACACCGGGGAGCTGTTTTTT. Protein: CASSHTRREVINTGELFF. This sequence joins TRBV14 and TRBJ2-2; D gene ambiguous. This CDR3 spans 18 amino acids. CDR1 is SGHDN and CDR2 is FVKESK in the germline V gene. V was clipped by 3 bases and J by 2 bases, with 19 bases between them.

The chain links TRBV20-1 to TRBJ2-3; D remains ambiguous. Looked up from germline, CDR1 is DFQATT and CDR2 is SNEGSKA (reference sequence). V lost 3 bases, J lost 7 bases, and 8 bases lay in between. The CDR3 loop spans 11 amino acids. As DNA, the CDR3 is TGCAGTGCTAGGGAATTAAATACGCAGTATTTT. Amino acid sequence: CSARELNTQYF.

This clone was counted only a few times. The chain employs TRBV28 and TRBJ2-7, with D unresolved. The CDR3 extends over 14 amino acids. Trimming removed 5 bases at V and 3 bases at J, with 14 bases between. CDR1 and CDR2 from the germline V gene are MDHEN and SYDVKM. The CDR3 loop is CASSPLSGNYEQYF. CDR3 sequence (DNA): TGTGCCAGCAGTCCCCTTTCAGGAAACTACGAGCAGTACTTC.